The 5 T cell receptor beta chains below all came from one sample that was sequenced in a study of shared clonotypes between healthy human individuals. Profiled with immunoSEQ multiplex PCR; TCRdb holds only in-frame clones, not every one. The sample has 980,000 or so clones, roughly 72% seen once; the top ten hold approximately 1.5%. Sequencing was done on a sample of memory CD4+ T cells sorted from blood. Noted subset: CD45RA-negative fraction. Receptors were obtained from a man between 18 and 29 years old in good health.

The rearrangement uses TRBV29-1 and TRBJ2-2, with 10 bases aligning to TRBD1. CDR1 SQVTM and CDR2 ANQGSEA come from the germline V gene. Unmatched junction bases numbered 5, after V lost 4 bases and J lost 6 bases. CDR3 length: 14 residues. CDR3 DNA sequence: TGCAGCGTTGCGGACAGGGGGTTCGCCGGGGAGCTGTTTTTT. Translated, it gives CSVADRGFAGELFF.

V usage is TRBV21-1 and J usage is TRBJ1-1; the table's TRBD1 call for D was not verified on the DNA. TRBV21-1 is flagged as a pseudogene. This CDR3 has 18 residues. CDR3 loop: CASSNSPRQGARNTEAFF. The CDR3 nucleotides are TGTGCCAGCAGCAATTCTCCCCGCCAGGGGGCGCGGAACACTGAAGCTTTCTTT.

This chain connects TRBV7-2 to TRBJ2-5; possibly TRBD1 for D (5 bases). CDR1 is SGHTA and CDR2 is FQGNSA in the germline V gene. This CDR3 is built from 12 residues. Trimming shortened V by 3 bases and J by 7 bases, and 9 bases separated the two germline ends. CDR3 residues: CASSFSQGTQYF. DNA of the CDR3: TGTGCCAGCAGCTTCAGTCAGGGGACCCAGTACTTC.

The genes are TRBV29-1 and TRBJ1-1; no clear D. Trimming took off 4 bases at V and 0 bases at J, with 9 bases between the two ends. The CDR3 has 13 residues. Germline CDR1 is SQVTM and CDR2 is ANQGSEA. The CDR3 here is CSVVSGMNTEAFF. The CDR3 DNA follows: TGCAGCGTTGTCAGCGGAATGAACACTGAAGCTTTCTTT.

Here the CDR3 DNA reads TGTGCCAGCAGTTCCTTGGGCGCGGTCAATCAGCCCCAGCATTTT. Protein product: CASSSLGAVNQPQHF. The chain joins TRBV6-6 to TRBJ1-5; D gene uncertain. The CDR3 consists of 15 residues. Germline V gene sequence: CDR1 MNHNY, CDR2 SVGAGI (reference sequence). With 4 bases removed from V and 3 bases from J, the gap between germline ends came to 13 bases.